This T cell receptor beta chain was sequenced in a study of CXCR3-negative and CXCR3-positive naive CD8 T cells. The CDR3 loop spans 15 amino acids. CDR1 SGHRS and CDR2 YFSETQ come from the germline V gene. Comment on this clonotype: Its antigen remains unidentified.

Per CD8+ T cell subset, triplicate sorts of some 300,000 cells each were done. Regarding the study as a whole: CXCR3 levels fell partly with cryopreservation; most assays relied on fresh PBMCs. When CXCR3-positive naive cells were set against CXCR3-negative naive cells, the former had more hydrophobic TRB CDR3s.

TRB cDNA libraries were made by UMI-labeled 5' RACE. TCRdb reprocessed the 5' RACE reads and keeps a single row for each CDR3 protein, giving no DNA. The table for this sample gives 100,000 to 150,000 distinct CDR3 sequences. The material sequenced was naive CXCR3- CD8+ T cells from blood. Described subset: CD45RO-CCR7+CD27+CD95- naive CD8+ T cells lacking CXCR3 (TNR3-). This clonotype was obtained from a human donor in good health. Some clones in this sample may be carry-over from other donors' samples. The chain links TRBV5-1 to TRBJ2-1; TCRdb lists TRBD2, though no DNA is available to test this call. The CDR3 loop is CASSLELAGLNEQFF.